This T cell receptor beta chain was identified in a study of CD8 T cells in Susac syndrome. On the study more broadly: At blood draw, Susac syndrome patients were therapy-naive, on corticosteroids, or on intravenous immunoglobulin alone.

cDNA came from about 0.51 to 1 ug RNA primed by random hexamers. Across 54 Vbeta and 13 Jbeta, TCR beta CDR3 was amplified with immunoSEQ multiplex PCR. MiXCR, run by TCRdb on the immunoSEQ multiplex PCR reads, gives a single entry per CDR3 protein. The sample has approximately 260,000 distinct CDR3 sequences, about 96% seen once; the top ten hold 0.08% to 0.11%. The CDR3 has 15 residues. The germline gives CDR1 SNHLY, CDR2 FYNNEI. J was trimmed by 5 bases and V by 2 bases; bases with no gene match: 5. Sequencing of TCR beta was performed on blood CD8+ and CD4+ T cells. All included Susac syndrome patients satisfied recently defined diagnostic criteria for definite or probable disease. This clonotype has just one count.

This TCR was recovered from a human donor with Susac syndrome. The specimen sequenced was CD4+ T cells from PBMCs. This chain uses TRBV2 with TRBJ2-3; 9 positions agree with TRBD2. The CDR3 reads CASSELAGFLDTQYF. Written as DNA, the CDR3 is TGTGCCAGCAGTGAACTAGCGGGGTTCTTAGATACGCAGTATTTT.